This T cell receptor (beta chain) was obtained from a study of T cells expressing NK-cell markers. The study's findings and limits: Of the CD8+ T cells in 5 to 7 donors, roughly 1.0-7.5% belonged to dominant NKG2C+ clonotypes. In a handful of donors, these clonotypes also led the CD3+CD56-NKG2C+ fraction.

Note on this clonotype: No antigen is known for it.

From the 5' RACE reads, TCRdb lists one entry per CDR3 protein and no DNA. The listing records around 470,000 distinct CDR3 sequences. Per the germline V gene, CDR1 is DFQATT and CDR2 is SNEGSKA (reference sequence). CDR3 length equals 15 residues. The TCR comes from a woman in her forties or fifties in good health. The J gene is TRBJ2-1, the V gene TRBV20-1; absent DNA, TCRdb's TRBD2 call cannot be checked. The material sequenced was blood T cells: a sorted CD56 or NKG2C T cell subset, CD4+ or CD8+ T cells, or bulk PBMC T cells (not recorded which). Here the CDR3 reads CSASQSSRGYNEQFF.